This passage covers 23 T cell receptor beta chains from one sample sequenced in a study of T cell responses to AZD1222 COVID-19 vaccine. Generated by immunoSEQ multiplex PCR, the TCRdb table keeps only in-frame clones and is missing some. This table holds under 150,000 clones, roughly 93% found once. The source material was peripheral blood, sampled on day 0 of AZD1222 vaccination. Receptors originate from an adult in good health.

CDR3 loop: CASSQPGLAGGVDTGELFF. As DNA, the CDR3 is TGCGCCAGCAGCCAACCGGGACTAGCGGGGGGAGTCGACACCGGGGAGCTGTTTTTT. The rearrangement uses TRBV4-1 and TRBJ2-2; TRBD2 agrees at 15 bases. The CDR3 runs 19 residues. CDR1 MGHRA and CDR2 YSYEKL come from the germline V gene. After removal of 2 bases from V and 3 bases from J, the junction contained 7 bases not matched to a gene.

The rearrangement joins TRBV30 to TRBJ1-3; no clear D. There are 18 residues in the CDR3. The germline CDR1 and CDR2 sequences are GTSNPN and SVGIG (reference sequence). V was trimmed by 6 bases and J by 0 bases, leaving 24 bases between them. CDR3 in DNA: TGTGCCTGCAACCTCCGGACGCCCGAGGCCCGCTCTGGAAACACCATATATTTT. It encodes CACNLRTPEARSGNTIYF. Variable domain in full (rest from reference TRBV30 and TRBJ1-3): SQTIHQWPATLVQPVGSPLSLECTVEGTSNPNLYWYRQAAGRGLQLLFYSVGIGQISSEVPQNLSASRPQDRQFILSSKKLLLSDSGFYLCACNLRTPEARSGNTIYFGEGSWLTVV.

The chain links TRBV27 to TRBJ1-4; D is unclear. Trimming stripped 3 bases from V and 4 bases from J, with 12 bases between. Per germline, CDR1 MNHEY and CDR2 SMNVEV (reference sequence). The CDR3 is 15 residues long. CDR3 DNA sequence: TGTGCCAGCAGTTTGGGCCCAGGCCGTAATGAAAAACTGTTTTTT. This sequence encodes CASSLGPGRNEKLFF.

The chain is built from TRBV6-6 and TRBJ1-3; 8 bases fit TRBD1. V was pared by 5 bases and J by 5 bases, with 14 bases of the junction left unmatched. Germline V gene data show CDR1 as MNHNY and CDR2 as SVGAGI (reference sequence). This CDR3 spans 17 amino acids. This CDR3 is CASSPRTGRVLRNTIYF. The CDR3 DNA sequence: TGTGCCAGCAGTCCCCGGACAGGGCGGGTTTTAAGAAACACCATATATTTT.

This sequence joins TRBV18 and TRBJ1-5; D gene unclear. Trimming took 1 base from V and 2 from J, leaving 9 bases between them. This CDR3 is built from 15 residues. CDR1 and CDR2 (germline): KGHSH, LQKENI. In DNA form, the CDR3 reads TGTGCCAGCTCACCACAGGATTCCGGCAATCAGCCCCAGCATTTT. Translated: CASSPQDSGNQPQHF.

The V gene is TRBV5-1, the J gene TRBJ2-7; D gene unclear. CDR3 length: 12 amino acids. The germline V gene encodes CDR1 SGHRS and CDR2 YFSETQ. Trimming stripped 4 bases from V and 6 bases from J, with 11 bases between. Written as DNA, the CDR3 is TGCGCCAGCAGCCCCGGCCTCAGCGAGCAGTACTTC. This encodes CASSPGLSEQYF.

J is TRBJ1-2 and V is TRBV12-3 or TRBV12-4; D uncertain. The V and J ends lost 4 bases and 8 bases respectively, with 14 bases between them. This CDR3 is 13 amino acids long. CDR3 protein: CASSSQIVVGYTF. CDR3 sequence (DNA): TGTGCCAGCAGTTCTCAGATCGTGGTCGGCTACACCTTC.

The rearrangement joins TRBV19 to TRBJ1-1; D unresolved. Trimming took 7 bases from V and 6 from J, leaving 18 bases between them. CDR1 is LNHDA and CDR2 is SQIVND in the germline V gene (reference sequence). This CDR3 has 14 residues. The chain's CDR3 is CASIKETLGPEAFF. The CDR3 DNA reads TGTGCCAGTATTAAGGAAACTCTGGGCCCTGAAGCTTTCTTT.

The chain is built from TRBV28 and TRBJ1-3; 8 bases fit TRBD1. With 4 bases clipped from V and 4 bases from J, the junction kept 3 bases outside the gene matches. The length of the CDR3 is 14 residues. Germline V CDR1 and CDR2: MDHEN, SYDVKM. CDR3 region: CASSSTGVGNTIYF. The CDR3 nucleotides read TGTGCCAGCAGTTCGACAGGGGTAGGAAACACCATATATTTT. The variable domain in full, with the rest retrieved from reference TRBV28 and TRBJ1-3, is DVKVTQSSRYLVKRTGEKVFLECVQDMDHENMFWYRQDPGLGLRLIYFSYDVKMKEKGDIPEGYSVSREKKERFSLILESASTNQTSMYLCASSSTGVGNTIYFGEGSWLTVV.

The chain has TRBV10-3 and TRBJ1-1; D is unresolved. Germline CDR1 ENHRY, CDR2 SYGVKD. Deletions cut 2 bases from V and 7 bases from J, with 8 bases between. The CDR3 consists of 12 residues. The CDR3 reads CAISETKFEAFF. The CDR3 nucleotides are TGTGCCATCAGTGAGACTAAGTTTGAAGCTTTCTTT.

The chain uses TRBV11-2 and TRBJ2-4, with a weak D call TRBD1 (6 bases). Trimming removed 0 bases from V and 16 bases from J, with 13 bases in between. The CDR3 is made up of 12 amino acids. Germline lookup yields CDR1 SGHAT and CDR2 FQNNGV. CDR3 nucleotide sequence: TGTGCCAGCAGCTTAGATAGGGGGAAGGATTACTTC. Its protein is CASSLDRGKDYF.

The J gene is TRBJ1-2, the V gene TRBV6-5; D gene ambiguous. CDR1 is MNHEY, CDR2 SVGAGI, per germline. This CDR3 has 14 amino acids. Trimming cost V 10 bases and J 0 bases, with 15 bases left between them. This CDR3 reads CATHSPATNYGYTF. The CDR3 coding sequence is TGTGCCACCCACTCCCCAGCTACTAACTATGGCTACACCTTC.

The chain employs TRBV27 and TRBJ2-1; D possibly corresponds to TRBD2 (7 bases). CDR1 and CDR2 from the germline V gene are MNHEY and SMNVEV (reference sequence). Trimming took off 6 bases at V and 6 bases at J, with 12 bases between the two ends. The CDR3 is made up of 13 amino acids. In nucleotides, the CDR3 is TGTGCCAGCAGACTGGGGGGGGCCAATGAGCAGTTCTTC. Translation: CASRLGGANEQFF.

V usage is TRBV5-5 and J usage is TRBJ1-1, with D tentatively TRBD1 (6 bases). This CDR3 is 18 amino acids long. V dropped 4 bases and J dropped 0 bases, with 22 bases sitting between them. Per the germline V gene, CDR1 is SGHKS and CDR2 is YYEKEE (reference sequence). The CDR3 coding sequence is TGTGCCAGCAGCCCGGAATGGGGCAGGGGACCTTTGAACACTGAAGCTTTCTTT. It specifies CASSPEWGRGPLNTEAFF.

The chain employs TRBV19 and TRBJ1-5; tentatively, D is TRBD1 (5 bases). Trimming took off 7 bases at V and 8 bases at J, with 18 bases between the two ends. CDR1 is LNHDA and CDR2 is SQIVND in the germline V gene (reference sequence). The CDR3 length is 14 residues. CDR3 DNA: TGTGCCAGTACCTTAACAGGCGTCAAAGAGCCCCAGCATTTT. Translated, it gives CASTLTGVKEPQHF.

This chain joins TRBV9 and TRBJ2-3; 10 bases agree with TRBD2. Germline lookup yields CDR1 SGDLS and CDR2 YYNGEE. After removal of 2 bases from V and 3 bases from J, the junction contained 6 bases not matched to a gene. CDR3 size: 16 residues. The DNA of the CDR3 is TGTGCCAGCAGCGTCCGCCCTAGCGGGAGAACAGATACGCAGTATTTT. Amino acid sequence: CASSVRPSGRTDTQYF.

V is TRBV7-2 and J is TRBJ1-1; D might be TRBD1 (6 bases). V was shortened by 5 bases and J by 7 bases, with 17 bases between the two germline ends. The CDR3 covers 14 residues. Germline V gene lookup returns CDR1 SGHTA and CDR2 FQGNSA. Here the CDR3 reads CASSIRGGQGEAFF. In DNA, the CDR3 is TGTGCCAGCAGCATACGGGGGGGGCAGGGTGAAGCTTTCTTT.

The chain uses TRBV30 and TRBJ2-7; 9 nucleotides align to TRBD1. CDR3 length equals 16 residues. Per germline, CDR1 GTSNPN and CDR2 SVGIG (reference sequence). Unmatched junction bases numbered 12, after V lost 1 base and J lost 5 bases. The CDR3 bases are TGTGCCTGGAGTGGCCGCCTTAACAGGGGGCGGAACGAGCAGTACTTC. It is translated as CAWSGRLNRGRNEQYF.

The chain couples TRBV5-1 to TRBJ2-2; D is possibly TRBD2 (5 bases). In germline, CDR1 is SGHRS, CDR2 YFSETQ. The CDR3 is made up of 15 amino acids. V lost 7 bases, J lost 0 bases, and 13 bases lay in between. The CDR3: CASSPGNPNTGELFF. The DNA for the CDR3 is TGCGCCAGCTCCCCGGGAAACCCGAACACCGGGGAGCTGTTTTTT.

The rearrangement uses TRBV5-4 and TRBJ2-2; 14 bases agree with TRBD2. The junction had 7 bases not matched to a gene; V was cut back by 4 bases and J by 8 bases. Looked up from germline, CDR1 is SGHNT and CDR2 is YYREEE (reference sequence). The length of the CDR3 is 16 residues. The CDR3 bases are TGTGCCAGCAGCCCGGGACTAGCGGGAGTAAGAGGGGAGCTGTTTTTT. Translation: CASSPGLAGVRGELFF.

This chain joins TRBV5-1 and TRBJ2-7; D is unclear. This CDR3 is built from 13 residues. With 4 bases removed from V and 0 bases from J, the gap between germline ends came to 8 bases. Germline values: CDR1 SGHRS, CDR2 YFSETQ. CDR3 region: CASSDQISYEQYF. CDR3 nucleotide sequence: TGCGCCAGCAGCGACCAGATCTCCTACGAGCAGTACTTC.

This chain links TRBV5-8 with TRBJ1-2; 7 bases match TRBD1. Germline trimming cut 5 bases from V and 6 bases from J; bases unmatched to any gene: 13. The CDR3 contains 15 residues. In germline, CDR1 is SGHTS, CDR2 YDEGEE. The CDR3 is CASSRGQSPQNGYTF. The CDR3 DNA follows: TGTGCCAGCAGTAGGGGGCAGTCACCCCAAAATGGCTACACCTTC. Filled out from reference TRBV5-8 and TRBJ1-2, the complete variable domain reads EAGVTQSPTHLIKTRGQQATLRCSPISGHTSVYWYQQALGLGLQFLLWYDEGEERNRGNFPPRFSGRQFPNYSSELNVNALELEDSALYLCASSRGQSPQNGYTFGSGTRLTVV.

This clone occurred a few times. The rearrangement links TRBV25-1 to TRBJ1-2; 7 bases are shared with TRBD1. CDR1 and CDR2 (germline): MGHDK, SYGVNS. J gave up 6 bases and V 4 bases, and 11 bases lay outside the gene matches. The CDR3 sequence is 15 residues long. This CDR3 is CASSAPDRTLHGYTF. CDR3 coding DNA: TGTGCCAGCAGTGCCCCGGACAGGACCCTCCATGGCTACACCTTC.